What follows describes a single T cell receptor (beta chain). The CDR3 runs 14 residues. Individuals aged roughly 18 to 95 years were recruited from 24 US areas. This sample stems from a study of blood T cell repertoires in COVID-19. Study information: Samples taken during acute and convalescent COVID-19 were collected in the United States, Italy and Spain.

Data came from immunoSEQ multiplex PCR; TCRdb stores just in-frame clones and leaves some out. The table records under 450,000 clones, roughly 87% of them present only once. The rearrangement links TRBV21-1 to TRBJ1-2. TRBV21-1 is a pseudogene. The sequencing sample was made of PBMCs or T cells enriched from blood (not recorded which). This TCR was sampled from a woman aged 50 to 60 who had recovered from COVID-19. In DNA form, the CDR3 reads TGTGCCAGCAGCAACCCACACCTAGGTTTTGGCTACACCTTC. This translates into CASSNPHLGFGYTF.